Presented here are 3 T cell receptor beta chains from one specimen sequenced in a study of control samples from healthy donors and cancer patients. Produced via immunoSEQ multiplex PCR; TCRdb's table is partial and in-frame only. Of 150,000 or so clones in the sample, roughly 90% were seen once. Sequencing was performed on blood. The receptor set was obtained from a man aged 35-49 years in good health.

The chain uses TRBV7-3 and TRBJ2-5; 13 nucleotides match TRBD2. Looked up from germline, CDR1 is SGHTA and CDR2 is FQGTGA. Trimming cost V 6 bases and J 4 bases; bases outside gene matches: 5. There are 15 residues in the CDR3. CDR3 DNA: TGTGCCAGCAGTGCCGGACTAGCGGGGGCAGAGACCCAGTACTTC. Its protein product is CASSAGLAGAETQYF. The full variable domain, rest sourced from reference TRBV7-3 and TRBJ2-5, is GAGVSQTPSNKVTEKGKYVELRCDPISGHTALYWYRQSLGQGPEFLIYFQGTGAADDSGLPNDRFFAVRPEGSVSTLKIQRTERGDSAVYLCASSAGLAGAETQYFGPGTRLLVL.

The chain links TRBV5-6 to TRBJ2-5, with TRBD2 as a possible D gene (6 bases). There are 15 residues in the CDR3. Germline V gene lookup returns CDR1 SGHDT and CDR2 YYEEEE. Trimming pared 0 bases from V and 6 bases from J, leaving 15 bases between. Here the CDR3 DNA reads TGTGCCAGCAGCTTGGATAGGGGACTGCGTAAGACCCAGTACTTC. It translates to CASSLDRGLRKTQYF.

The V call is TRBV4-1, the J call TRBJ2-2; D not certain. The CDR3 is made up of 12 amino acids. Between the trimmed V and J ends, which lost 2 bases and 2 bases, there was a span of 0 bases. Looked up from germline, CDR1 is MGHRA and CDR2 is YSYEKL. The DNA for the CDR3 is TGCGCCAGCAGCCAAAACACCGGGGAGCTGTTTTTT. Amino acid sequence: CASSQNTGELFF.